These T cell receptor beta chains were read from a single sample in a study of blood T cell repertoires in COVID-19. Here immunoSEQ multiplex PCR was the method, and the copy in TCRdb shows in-frame clones only, minus some. The profile covers roughly 340,000 clones, with around 91% appearing a single time and under 3.5% taken by the ten largest. Sequencing used peripheral blood. The origin of the receptors is a woman under 30 who had recovered from COVID-19. Both conserved end residues are trimmed from each CDR3.

v_call: TRBV29-1
cdr3_aa: SVGGIAGGNSDTQY

v_call: TRBV5-8
cdr3_aa: ASSSGLAEPNEQF

v_call: TRBV28
cdr3_aa: ASSFPSDTSGRNTDTQY

v_call: TRBV14
cdr3_aa: ASSQDTSPLAKNIQY

v_call: TRBV3-1/TRBV3-2
cdr3_aa: ASSRRTGGHYNEQF

v_call: TRBV5-1
cdr3_aa: ASSPKMASGAYNEQF

v_call: TRBV10-2
cdr3_aa: ASSDVVAYNEQF

v_call: TRBV30
cdr3_aa: AWDATSGSLDEQF

v_call: TRBV11-3
cdr3_aa: ASSPGLAEAEQF

v_call: TRBV3-1/TRBV3-2
cdr3_aa: ASSSQNAASGSSYNEQF

v_call: TRBV27
cdr3_aa: ASTMGGPVTGELF

v_call: TRBV6-2/TRBV6-3
cdr3_aa: ASSYSSLAGVADTQY

v_call: TRBV18
cdr3_aa: ASSQTHGETQY

v_call: TRBV5-6
cdr3_aa: ASSVSGGYGTQY

v_call: TRBV24-1
cdr3_aa: ATSDLRSGRGDEQF

v_call: TRBV11-2
cdr3_aa: ASSPRTGSNTEAF

v_call: TRBV7-2
cdr3_aa: ASSRDEAGERTDTQY

v_call: TRBV6-4
cdr3_aa: ASSDRAGNPTDTQY

v_call: TRBV3-1/TRBV3-2
cdr3_aa: ASSQDLGAGGSTGELF

v_call: TRBV7-9
cdr3_aa: ASSRKAGSPGEPQH

v_call: TRBV5-1
cdr3_aa: ASRNPRGDTEAF

v_call: TRBV19
cdr3_aa: ASRYGTGGEKLF

v_call: TRBV12-3/TRBV12-4
cdr3_aa: ASSPLNQPQH

v_call: TRBV6-2/TRBV6-3
cdr3_aa: ASSYSTGAQPQH

v_call: TRBV7-2
cdr3_aa: ASSWAGGSTETQY

v_call: TRBV15
cdr3_aa: ATADWGQGGFGF

v_call: TRBV6-2/TRBV6-3
cdr3_aa: ASSYPDRLGGYT

v_call: TRBV7-2
cdr3_aa: ASSLFFLQGRFNEQF

v_call: TRBV2
cdr3_aa: ASSESAWNEQF

v_call: TRBV4-2
cdr3_aa: ASSHGTGTSGRNEQF

v_call: TRBV5-4
cdr3_aa: ASSGRGRDTEAF

v_call: TRBV19
cdr3_aa: ASSIRDTHNQPQH

v_call: TRBV6-5
cdr3_aa: ASSPFQGQGSPLH

v_call: TRBV30
cdr3_aa: AWSASRWAGELF

v_call: TRBV27
cdr3_aa: ASTDRGRTEAF

v_call: TRBV19
cdr3_aa: ASSIATSSSSYNEQF

v_call: TRBV10-2
cdr3_aa: ASSERGTWANTGELF

v_call: TRBV30
cdr3_aa: AWSAVISTDTQY

v_call: TRBV2
cdr3_aa: ASSDRARGYT

v_call: TRBV28
cdr3_aa: ASSLWGQGLANTEAF

v_call: TRBV10-3
cdr3_aa: AISDYIRTLQGNTEAF

v_call: TRBV5-4
cdr3_aa: ASSTTEHTEAF

v_call: TRBV4-1
cdr3_aa: ATRQGSNTEAF

v_call: TRBV6-5
cdr3_aa: ASSTRRAAAEAF

v_call: TRBV11-3
cdr3_aa: ASSSTGTQAVQY

v_call: TRBV6-2/TRBV6-3
cdr3_aa: ASSYPQGYTEAF

v_call: TRBV6-6
cdr3_aa: ASSYSTGLYGYT